The 29 T cell receptor beta chains listed next were all sequenced from one sample in a study of T cells in Graves' hyperthyroidism and ophthalmopathy. TCR beta CDR3 region amplification was performed from RNA transcripts. Researchers ran a first-round RT-PCR on the TCR CDR3 using the HTBI primer set. TCRdb re-called the multiplex PCR reads with MiXCR, one entry per CDR3 protein. This table has under 450,000 distinct CDR3 sequences, roughly 13% appearing once. Sequenced material: blood. Source of these receptors: a man aged 25 to 40 with Graves' hyperthyroidism that later progressed to Graves' ophthalmopathy.

This clonotype was detected only a few times. The chain employs TRBV4-1 and TRBJ1-4; no clear D gene. The CDR3 runs 14 residues. CDR1 is MGHRA and CDR2 is YSYEKL in the germline V gene. Trimming took off 4 bases at V and 5 bases at J, with 11 bases between the two ends. The CDR3 DNA reads TGCGCCAGCAGCCCTCGGGATTACAATGAAAAACTGTTTTTT. Encoded protein: CASSPRDYNEKLFF.

The V and J genes are TRBV27 and TRBJ1-1, with 15 bases that match TRBD2. The J call may be faulty, since TRBJ2-2 better matches the DNA end. The CDR3 runs 14 residues. Germline CDR1 MNHEY, CDR2 SMNVEV (reference sequence). CDR3 in amino acids: CASSHGLAGGKLFF. CDR3 nucleotides: TGTGCCAGCAGCCACGGACTAGCGGGGGGGAAGCTGTTTTTT.

The V gene is TRBV18, the J gene TRBJ2-7; D unresolved. Looked up from germline, CDR1 is KGHSH and CDR2 is LQKENI. Trimming took off 4 bases at V and 7 bases at J, with 8 bases between the two ends. This CDR3 region has 11 residues. The CDR3 DNA reads as TGTGCCAGCTCACTGACGGAAGAGCAGTACTTC. It specifies CASSLTEEQYF.

The chain employs TRBV12-3 or TRBV12-4 and TRBJ2-2, with D perhaps TRBD1 (6 bases). Trimming took 3 bases from V and 6 from J, leaving 11 bases between them. The CDR3 consists of 14 residues. The CDR3 sequence is CASSFSGAAGELFF. The DNA of the CDR3 is TGTGCCAGCAGTTTTTCAGGGGCGGCCGGGGAGCTGTTTTTT.

This clonotype was counted a few times. The chain combines TRBV6-2 or TRBV6-3 with TRBJ2-1, with 9 nucleotides matching TRBD2. Germline V gene data show CDR1 as MNHEY and CDR2 as SVGEGT. The CDR3 runs 15 residues. The V gene end was trimmed by 5 bases and the J gene end by 2 bases; junction bases not matched to a gene: 4. The CDR3 DNA is TGTGCCAGCAGTCCGACTAGCGGCACCTACAATGAGCAGTTCTTC. Amino acids: CASSPTSGTYNEQFF.

This clonotype was counted many times. The rearrangement uses TRBV3-1 and TRBJ2-7; D not resolved. The CDR3 sequence is 13 residues long. V was pared by 4 bases and J by 2 bases, with 9 bases between. Germline CDR1 LGHDT, CDR2 YNNKEL (reference sequence). The CDR3 coding sequence is TGTGCCAGCAGCCCGGACGTTACCTACGAGCAGTACTTC. This translates into CASSPDVTYEQYF.

This clonotype was seen only a few times. The chain links TRBV11-2 to TRBJ2-1, with D possibly TRBD2 on 5 matching bases. The V and J ends lost 1 base and 11 bases respectively, with 15 bases between them. Looked up from germline, CDR1 is SGHAT and CDR2 is FQNNGV. The CDR3 has 14 amino acids. The CDR3 sequence: CASSLGSGIRKQFF. Written as DNA, the CDR3 is TGTGCCAGCAGCTTAGGCTCGGGAATTAGAAAGCAGTTCTTC.

This clonotype was detected many times. The chain couples TRBV9 to TRBJ1-4; 8 bases align to TRBD1. This CDR3 region has 15 residues. In germline, CDR1 is SGDLS, CDR2 YYNGEE. V dropped 0 bases and J dropped 7; count of bases not matched to a gene: 5. The CDR3 DNA follows: TGTGCCAGCAGCGTAGGGACAGGGTTGGCTGAAAAACTGTTTTTT. This sequence encodes CASSVGTGLAEKLFF.

This clonotype was counted many times. The chain joins TRBV12-3 or TRBV12-4 to TRBJ1-4, with TRBD1 as a possible D gene (5 bases). The CDR3 length is 15 residues. Trimming took off 6 bases at V and 5 bases at J, with 16 bases between the two ends. CDR3 in DNA: TGTGCCAGCAGCACCCGCCGGGGCTCGAATGAAAAACTGTTTTTT. Amino acids: CASSTRRGSNEKLFF.

The table lists this clonotype with many counts. The gene calls are TRBV7-9 and TRBJ1-5; D unclear. The CDR3 runs to 15 residues. Trimming left V 0 bases short and J 4 bases short, with 10 bases between. Germline lookup yields CDR1 SEHNR and CDR2 FQNEAQ (reference sequence). CDR3 DNA: TGTGCCAGCAGCTTAGCCCTAGACAATAATCAGCCCCAGCATTTT. Protein product: CASSLALDNNQPQHF.

This clonotype has a count of ten or more. J is TRBJ2-1 and V is TRBV28, with D maybe TRBD1 (5 bases). V was cut by 3 bases and J by 7 bases, with 13 bases left in between. This CDR3 region has 14 residues. CDR1 MDHEN and CDR2 SYDVKM come from the germline V gene. CDR3: CASSLETVLNEQFF. DNA for the CDR3: TGTGCCAGCAGTTTGGAGACAGTACTGAATGAGCAGTTCTTC.

This chain connects TRBV6-5 to TRBJ1-5; tentatively, D is TRBD1 (5 bases). The CDR3 covers 15 residues. Trimming removed 0 bases from V and 3 bases from J, with 9 bases in between. The V gene's germline CDR1 is MNHEY and CDR2 SVGAGI. The CDR3 protein is CASSYSRDDNQPQHF. CDR3 DNA sequence: TGTGCCAGCAGTTACTCGAGGGACGACAATCAGCCCCAGCATTTT.

This clonotype has at least ten counts. The gene calls are TRBV6-1 and TRBJ1-3, with D tentatively TRBD1 (5 bases). The CDR3 is 16 residues long. The V end was cut by 0 bases, the J end by 3 bases, with 12 bases between. Germline CDR1 is MNHNS and CDR2 is SASEGT. The CDR3 here is CASSEAGGIGGNTIYF. CDR3 sequence (DNA): TGTGCCAGCAGTGAAGCGGGGGGTATCGGTGGAAACACCATATATTTT.

In this sample, this clonotype turned up many times. The CDR3 spells CASTSDGRVGLPQETQYF. In DNA, the CDR3 is TGTGCCAGCACCTCCGACGGGCGAGTGGGACTGCCCCAAGAGACCCAGTACTTC. The genes are TRBV28 and TRBJ2-5; D perhaps matches TRBD2 (6 bases). Germline loops: CDR1 MDHEN, CDR2 SYDVKM. V was pared by 7 bases and J by 1 base, with 25 bases between. CDR3 size: 18 residues.

The table lists this clonotype with many counts. V usage is TRBV20-1 and J usage is TRBJ2-1; 8 nucleotides align to TRBD2. The CDR3 has 15 residues. The ends lost 5 bases at V and 3 bases at J; junction bases unmatched: 9. Germline V CDR1 and CDR2: DFQATT, SNEGSKA (reference sequence). CDR3 residues: CSAPGSGGVYNEQFF. DNA of the CDR3: TGCAGTGCTCCCGGGAGCGGGGGCGTCTACAATGAGCAGTTCTTC.

J is TRBJ2-5 and V is TRBV20-1, with TRBD1 as a possible D gene (6 bases). The CDR3 is 13 amino acids. The V gene's germline CDR1 is DFQATT and CDR2 SNEGSKA (reference sequence). Trimming cost V 2 bases and J 5 bases, with 12 bases left between them. The CDR3 here is CSARQGPWETQYF. CDR3 in DNA: TGCAGTGCTAGACAGGGGCCTTGGGAGACCCAGTACTTC.

The rearrangement joins TRBV7-9 to TRBJ2-6; D gene unclear. Germline V gene lookup returns CDR1 SEHNR and CDR2 FQNEAQ (reference sequence). This CDR3 comprises 15 residues. V lost 5 bases and J lost 0, with 8 bases in between. Here the CDR3 reads CASSPGISGANVLTF. As DNA, the CDR3 is TGTGCCAGCAGCCCAGGCATCTCTGGGGCCAACGTCCTGACTTTC. Full variable domain (missing parts from reference TRBV7-9 and TRBJ2-6): DTGVSQNPRHKITKRGQNVTFRCDPISEHNRLYWYRQTLGQGPEFLTYFQNEAQLEKSRLLSDRFSAERPKGSFSTLEIQRTEQGDSAMYLCASSPGISGANVLTFGAGSRLTVL.

This clonotype was picked up a small number of times. This chain's CDR3 is CASSSGTSGAGELFF. The CDR3 DNA follows: TGCGCCAGCAGCTCCGGGACTAGCGGGGCTGGGGAGCTGTTTTTT. The V and J genes are TRBV5-1 and TRBJ2-2; 13 nucleotides match TRBD2. Germline values: CDR1 SGHRS, CDR2 YFSETQ. V trimming: 3 bases; J trimming: 8 bases; junction bases outside the gene matches: 4. The CDR3 runs 15 residues.

This clonotype has ten or more counts. The CDR3 DNA follows: TGTGCCAGCAGTCGGCGGAGGACAAGCTCCTACGAGCAGTACTTC. Amino acids: CASSRRRTSSYEQYF. V and J are TRBV12-3 or TRBV12-4 and TRBJ2-7; D might be TRBD1 or TRBD2, each matching 5 bases. V was trimmed by 5 bases and J by 0 bases, leaving 14 bases between them. CDR3 size: 15 residues.

This clonotype has more than one count but fewer than ten. This chain links TRBV10-3 with TRBJ2-1, with 10 bases matching TRBD2. The CDR3 extends over 12 amino acids. V trimming: 8 bases; J trimming: 8 bases; junction bases outside the gene matches: 3. Germline values: CDR1 ENHRY, CDR2 SYGVKD. The CDR3 region has the DNA TGTGCCATCCTAGCGGGGGCCTATGAGCAGTTCTTC. Its protein is CAILAGAYEQFF.

This clonotype was detected ten times or more. The V call is TRBV20-1, the J call TRBJ2-1, with TRBD2 matching over 15 bases. Germline V gene lookup returns CDR1 DFQATT and CDR2 SNEGSKA (reference sequence). CDR3 length: 14 amino acids. V shed 3 bases, J shed 10 bases, and the junction held 4 bases outside the gene matches. The CDR3 coding sequence is TGCAGTGCTAGGAGGACTAGCGGGGGGGTCGAGCAGTTCTTC. Translated, it gives CSARRTSGGVEQFF.

This clonotype came up many times. V is TRBV28 and J is TRBJ2-2; unclear D gene. This CDR3 is 16 amino acids long. V was trimmed by 4 bases and J by 0 bases, leaving 12 bases between them. Per germline, CDR1 MDHEN and CDR2 SYDVKM. The DNA of the CDR3 is TGTGCCAGCAGTTCCAGCCTCGGAACGAACACCGGGGAGCTGTTTTTT. It yields the protein CASSSSLGTNTGELFF. The variable domain in full, with the rest retrieved from reference TRBV28 and TRBJ2-2, is DVKVTQSSRYLVKRTGEKVFLECVQDMDHENMFWYRQDPGLGLRLIYFSYDVKMKEKGDIPEGYSVSREKKERFSLILESASTNQTSMYLCASSSSLGTNTGELFFGEGSRLTVL.

This clonotype has a count of ten or more. The chain has TRBV7-9 and TRBJ2-1; D possibly corresponds to TRBD2 (7 bases). The V end was cut by 1 base, the J end by 2 bases, with 15 bases between. This CDR3 spans 17 amino acids. Germline CDR1 SEHNR, CDR2 FQNEAQ (reference sequence). CDR3 loop: CASSLGGGLIAYNEQFF. The CDR3 DNA reads TGTGCCAGCAGCTTAGGGGGGGGCCTAATTGCCTACAATGAGCAGTTCTTC.

This rearrangement joins TRBV7-9 to TRBJ2-7; D perhaps matches TRBD2 (6 bases). This CDR3 is 16 amino acids long. V was trimmed by 5 bases and J by 0 bases, leaving 17 bases between them. CDR1 and CDR2 from the germline V gene are SEHNR and FQNEAQ (reference sequence). CDR3 bases: TGTGCCAGCAGCGCCCCCGGGACTGGGAGCTCCTACGAGCAGTACTTC. Its protein product is CASSAPGTGSSYEQYF.

This clonotype was seen at least ten times. The chain carries TRBV7-6 and TRBJ2-1; 8 bases are shared with TRBD2. The CDR3 sequence is 14 residues long. Germline V lookup: CDR1 SGHVS, CDR2 FNYEAQ. The J segment lost 11 bases and the V segment lost 1 base, leaving 7 bases of the junction unmatched. The CDR3 coding sequence is TGTGCCAGCAGCTTAGAGCGGGGGTACTCCCAGCAGTTCTTC. Protein product: CASSLERGYSQQFF.

There are a few counts of this clonotype. The chain uses TRBV20-1 and TRBJ2-3, with D perhaps matching TRBD1 or TRBD2 (6 bases each). This CDR3 is built from 14 residues. V was shortened by 5 bases and J by 0 bases, with 12 bases between the two germline ends. The germline V gene encodes CDR1 DFQATT and CDR2 SNEGSKA (reference sequence). Here the CDR3 reads CSAPIGGSTDTQYF. CDR3 bases: TGCAGTGCTCCTATAGGGGGGAGCACAGATACGCAGTATTTT.

This clonotype appeared many times. V is TRBV3-1 and J is TRBJ1-1; D call uncertain. The CDR3 runs to 15 residues. V lost 5 bases to trimming and J lost 1 base, with 14 bases between them. Germline V gives CDR1 LGHDT, CDR2 YNNKEL (reference sequence). CDR3 bases: TGTGCCAGCAGCACTAGACCAGACAAGAACACTGAAGCTTTCTTT. Amino acids: CASSTRPDKNTEAFF.

This clonotype turned up a few times. The V and J genes are TRBV4-1 and TRBJ1-2; D perhaps matches TRBD1 (5 bases). This CDR3 spans 14 amino acids. The V end was cut by 0 bases, the J end by 10 bases, with 15 bases between. Germline V CDR1 and CDR2: MGHRA, YSYEKL. This CDR3 is CASSQDTTGWSYTF. Written as DNA, the CDR3 is TGCGCCAGCAGCCAAGATACCACAGGATGGTCCTACACCTTC.

The table lists this clonotype with many counts. This chain uses TRBV6-1 with TRBJ1-6, with D perhaps matching TRBD1 (6 bases). This CDR3 has 15 amino acids. CDR1 and CDR2 from the germline V gene are MNHNS and SASEGT. V lost 7 bases and J 5 bases, leaving 15 bases between the germline ends. The CDR3 DNA follows: TGTGCCAGCAATGGAAGGGGGTTAAATAATTCACCCCTCCACTTT. It encodes CASNGRGLNNSPLHF.